Sequencing of this T cell receptor (beta chain) was carried out in a study of blood T cells in healthy people across ages. General study results and limits: It was not possible, with unsorted PBMCs, to conclusively compare naive and antigen-experienced cells. The long-lived group displayed more naive CD4+ cells, plus higher diversity, than the aged donors did.

Notes on this clonotype: What it binds is unknown. One end of the junction varies from germline; a read error may be responsible.

Germline-derived CDR1 and CDR2 are SGDLS and YYNGEE. This CDR3 contains 20 residues. Every sample had a minimum of 6.5 million PBMCs isolated. Next came a second PCR, run for 7 to 11 cycles, which used a sample-barcoded 5' primer along with a J-beta primer mix. A template-switch adaptor containing 12 random nucleotides labeled each cDNA molecule. One entry per CDR3 protein, called by TCRdb with MiXCR from the 5' RACE reads. The sample includes around 1.1 million distinct CDR3 sequences, about two fifths of them seen just once. Material for sequencing was blood. The TCR originated in a young man in good health. The chain uses TRBV9 and TRBJ1-5, with 11 bases aligning to TRBD1. The CDR3 nucleotides read TGTGCCAGCAGCGAGAGATGGGGACAGGGGGGTGACTATAGCAATCAGTCCCAGCATTTT. Translation: CASSERWGQGGDYSNQSQHF.